The T cell receptor (beta chain) described here comes from a study of OX40 agonist ivuxolimab in advanced cancers. The study, taken as a whole, reports: Mean expanded clone counts were higher in CD8+ than CD4+ T cells. Clones of CD4+ and CD8+ blood T cells grew by week 6 at doses of 0.1 to 3.0 mg/kg. At 0.1-3.0 mg/kg, partial responders had clonal expansion among the lowest observed.

Produced via immunoSEQ multiplex PCR; TCRdb's table is partial and in-frame only. The table shows about 85,000 clones, with about 81% occurring only once. Any history of autoimmune disease or systemic immunosuppression disqualified patients. Notes on this clone: Its antigen remains unidentified.

The CDR3 has 16 residues. CDR1 and CDR2 (germline): ENHRY, SYGVKD. V gave up 5 bases and J gave up 1 base, with 12 bases separating them. Sequenced here: CD4+ or CD8+ T cells sorted from blood, sampled in a trial of the OX40 agonist ivuxolimab. This TCR was sampled from an adult with an advanced solid tumor such as melanoma, head and neck, liver or kidney cancer. This chain uses TRBV10-3 with TRBJ2-6, with D perhaps matching TRBD1 or TRBD2 (5 bases each). In nucleotides, the CDR3 is TGTGCCATCAGTCCCGGGACCGCGTCTGGGGCCAACGTCCTGACTTTC. This encodes CAISPGTASGANVLTF.